This TCR beta chain was observed in a study of OX40 agonist ivuxolimab in advanced cancers. Across the whole study: At doses from 0.01 to 10 mg/kg, patients were given intravenous ivuxolimab every 2 weeks. Three dose-escalation patients had partial responses: one with hepatocellular carcinoma and two with cutaneous melanoma.

TCRdb's table, derived via immunoSEQ multiplex PCR, lists solely in-frame clones and lacks some. The table lists tens of thousands of clones, roughly 84% of them singletons. On this clone itself: Its antigen is unidentified.

Trimming at V came to 4 bases and at J to 5 bases, leaving 7 bases not matched to a gene. The CDR3 length is 16 residues. CDR1 and CDR2 from the germline V gene are MGHDK and SYGVNS. Autoimmune disease history or systemic immunosuppression meant exclusion. Overall study results and limits: At doses 0.1 to 3.0 mg/kg, CD4+ and CD8+ clones expanded.

The chain employs TRBV25-1 and TRBJ1-4, with TRBD1 matching over 10 bases. The TCR sequence derives from an adult with an advanced solid tumor such as melanoma, head and neck, liver or kidney cancer. This specimen was CD4+ or CD8+ T cells sorted from blood, taken in a trial of the OX40 agonist ivuxolimab. The CDR3, as DNA: TGTGCCAGCAGTGTAATTGGGACAGGGGCCAATGAAAAACTGTTTTTT. Translation gives CASSVIGTGANEKLFF.